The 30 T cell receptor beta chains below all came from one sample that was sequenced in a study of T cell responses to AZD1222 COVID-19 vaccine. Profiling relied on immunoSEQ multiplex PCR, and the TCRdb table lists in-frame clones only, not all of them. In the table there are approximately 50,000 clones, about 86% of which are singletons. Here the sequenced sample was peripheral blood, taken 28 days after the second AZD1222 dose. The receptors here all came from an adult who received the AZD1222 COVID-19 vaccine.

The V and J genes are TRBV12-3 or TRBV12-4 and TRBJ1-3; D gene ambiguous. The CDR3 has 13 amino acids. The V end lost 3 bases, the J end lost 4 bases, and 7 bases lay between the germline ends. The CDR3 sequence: CASSFVGGNTIYF. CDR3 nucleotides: TGTGCCAGCAGTTTCGTTGGGGGAAACACCATATATTTT.

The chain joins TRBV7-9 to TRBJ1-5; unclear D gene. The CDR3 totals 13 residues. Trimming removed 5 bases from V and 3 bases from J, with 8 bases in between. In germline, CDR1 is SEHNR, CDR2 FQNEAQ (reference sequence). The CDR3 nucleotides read TGTGCCAGCAGCCTAACAATCAATCAGCCCCAGCATTTT. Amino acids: CASSLTINQPQHF.

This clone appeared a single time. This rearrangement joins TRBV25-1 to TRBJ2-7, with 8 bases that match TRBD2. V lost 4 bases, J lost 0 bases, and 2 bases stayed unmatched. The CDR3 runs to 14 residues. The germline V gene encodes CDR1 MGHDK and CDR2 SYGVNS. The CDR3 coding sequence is TGTGCCAGCAGTGTAGCGGGGAGCTCCTACGAGCAGTACTTC. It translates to CASSVAGSSYEQYF.

The CDR3: CASSDSTSQGYF. The CDR3 DNA reads as TGTGCCAGCAGTGACTCAACTAGTCAGGGGTACTTC. The chain carries TRBV6-4 and TRBJ2-7; the D gene could be TRBD1 or TRBD2 (5 bases each). V shed 0 bases and J shed 12 bases, with 12 bases lying between them. CDR3 size: 12 residues. Germline loops: CDR1 MRHNA, CDR2 SNTAGT.

CDR3 coding DNA: TGTGCCTGGAGAAGGGTGGCTTACCTGGTGCAATATGAGCAGTTCTTC. Translation gives CAWRRVAYLVQYEQFF. The chain employs TRBV30 and TRBJ2-1; no firm D call. The CDR3 has 16 residues. The V end was cut by 3 bases, the J end by 8 bases, with 23 bases between. From germline, CDR1 is GTSNPN and CDR2 SVGIG (reference sequence).

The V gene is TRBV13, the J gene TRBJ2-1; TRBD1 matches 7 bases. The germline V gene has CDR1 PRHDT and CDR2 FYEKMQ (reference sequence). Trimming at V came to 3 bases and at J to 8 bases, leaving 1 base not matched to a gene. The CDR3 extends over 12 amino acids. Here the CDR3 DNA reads TGTGCCAGCAGCTTGACAGGGCATGAGCAGTTCTTC. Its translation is CASSLTGHEQFF.

CDR3 DNA: TGTGCCAGCAGCGCGACGACAGGGGGCGGAGAGACCCAGTACTTC. It translates to CASSATTGGGETQYF. The chain couples TRBV9 to TRBJ2-5; TRBD1 aligns across 10 bases. The ends lost 3 bases at V and 4 bases at J; junction bases unmatched: 6. Germline V lookup: CDR1 SGDLS, CDR2 YYNGEE. The CDR3 contains 15 residues.

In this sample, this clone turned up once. The CDR3 nucleotides read TGTGCCAGCAGCTTGGATCCGGGACTAGCGGGAAAAGAGACCCAGTACTTC. Residues: CASSLDPGLAGKETQYF. The chain employs TRBV5-4 and TRBJ2-5; 13 nucleotides align to TRBD2. This CDR3 has 17 residues. V lost 0 bases to trimming and J lost 3 bases; unmatched junction nucleotides: 5. Germline V gene sequence: CDR1 SGHNT, CDR2 YYREEE (reference sequence).

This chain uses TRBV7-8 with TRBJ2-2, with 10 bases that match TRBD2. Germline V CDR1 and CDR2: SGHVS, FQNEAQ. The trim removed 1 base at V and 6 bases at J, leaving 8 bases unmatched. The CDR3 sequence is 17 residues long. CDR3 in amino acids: CASSLDSSGRVPGELFF. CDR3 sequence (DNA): TGTGCCAGCAGCTTAGACTCTAGCGGGAGAGTCCCCGGGGAGCTGTTTTTT.

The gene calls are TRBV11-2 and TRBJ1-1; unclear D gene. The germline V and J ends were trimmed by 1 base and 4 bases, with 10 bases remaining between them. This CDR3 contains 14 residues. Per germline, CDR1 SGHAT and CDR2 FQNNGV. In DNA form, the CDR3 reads TGTGCCAGCAGCTTAGGGACGCGGGGCACTGAAGCTTTCTTT. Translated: CASSLGTRGTEAFF.

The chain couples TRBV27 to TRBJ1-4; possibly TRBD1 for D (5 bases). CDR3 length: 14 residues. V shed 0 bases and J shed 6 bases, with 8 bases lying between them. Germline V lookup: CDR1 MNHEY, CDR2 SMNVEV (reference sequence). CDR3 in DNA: TGTGCCAGCAGTTTATCTTGGGGACATGAAAAACTGTTTTTT. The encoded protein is CASSLSWGHEKLFF. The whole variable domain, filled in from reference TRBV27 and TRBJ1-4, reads EAQVTQNPRYLITVTGKKLTVTCSQNMNHEYMSWYRQDPGLGLRQIYYSMNVEVTDKGDVPEGYKVSRKEKRNFPLILESPSPNQTSLYFCASSLSWGHEKLFFGSGTQLSVL.

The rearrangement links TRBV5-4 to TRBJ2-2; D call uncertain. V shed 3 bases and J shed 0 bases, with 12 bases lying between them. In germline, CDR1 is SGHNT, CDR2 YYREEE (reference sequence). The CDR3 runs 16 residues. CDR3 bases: TGTGCCAGCAGCTCGGCGCGACAAGCGAACACCGGGGAGCTGTTTTTT. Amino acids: CASSSARQANTGELFF.

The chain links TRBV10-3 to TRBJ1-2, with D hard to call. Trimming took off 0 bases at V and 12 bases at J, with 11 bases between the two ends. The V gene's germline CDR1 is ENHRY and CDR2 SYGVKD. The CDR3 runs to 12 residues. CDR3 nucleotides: TGTGCCATCAGTGAGTCGTTGGGGATAGACACCTTC. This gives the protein CAISESLGIDTF.

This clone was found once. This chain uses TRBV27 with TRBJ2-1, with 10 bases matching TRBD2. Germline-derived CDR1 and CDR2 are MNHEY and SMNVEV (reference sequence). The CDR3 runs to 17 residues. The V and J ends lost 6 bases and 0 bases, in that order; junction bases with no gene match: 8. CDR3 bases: TGTGCCAGCAGATCAAATAGCGGGAGGCTCTCCTACAATGAGCAGTTCTTC. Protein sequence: CASRSNSGRLSYNEQFF.

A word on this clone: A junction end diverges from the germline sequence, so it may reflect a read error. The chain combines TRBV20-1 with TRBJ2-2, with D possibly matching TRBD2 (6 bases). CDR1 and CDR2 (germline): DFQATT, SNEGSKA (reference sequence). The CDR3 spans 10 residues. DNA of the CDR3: TGCAGCGCTAATTCCGGGGGGCTGTTTTTT. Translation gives CSANSGGLFF.

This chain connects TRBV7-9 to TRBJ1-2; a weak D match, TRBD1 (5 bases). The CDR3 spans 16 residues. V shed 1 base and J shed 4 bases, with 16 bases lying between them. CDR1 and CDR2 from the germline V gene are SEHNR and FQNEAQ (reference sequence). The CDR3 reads CASSLGSQGVGYGYTF. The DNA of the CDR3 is TGTGCCAGCAGCTTAGGGTCCCAGGGAGTCGGCTATGGCTACACCTTC.

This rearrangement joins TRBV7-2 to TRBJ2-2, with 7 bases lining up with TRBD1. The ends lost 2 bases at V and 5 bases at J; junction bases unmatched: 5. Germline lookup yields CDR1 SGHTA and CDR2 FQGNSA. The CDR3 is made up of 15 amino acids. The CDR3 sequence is CASSLRQGRTGELFF. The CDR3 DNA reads TGTGCCAGCAGCTTAAGACAGGGCCGTACCGGGGAGCTGTTTTTT.

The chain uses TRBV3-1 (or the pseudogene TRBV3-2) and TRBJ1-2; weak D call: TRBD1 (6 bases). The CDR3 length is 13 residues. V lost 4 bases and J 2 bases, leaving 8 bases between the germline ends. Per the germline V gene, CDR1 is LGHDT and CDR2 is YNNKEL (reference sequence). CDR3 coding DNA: TGTGCCAGCAGCCCCCAGGGGAACTATGGCTACACCTTC. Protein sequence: CASSPQGNYGYTF.

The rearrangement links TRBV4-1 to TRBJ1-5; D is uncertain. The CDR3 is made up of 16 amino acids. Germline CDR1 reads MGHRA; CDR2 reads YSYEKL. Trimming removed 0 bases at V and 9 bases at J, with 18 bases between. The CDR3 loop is CASSQDRDGSLRPQHF. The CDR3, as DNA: TGCGCCAGCAGCCAAGATAGGGATGGTAGTCTCCGGCCCCAGCATTTT.

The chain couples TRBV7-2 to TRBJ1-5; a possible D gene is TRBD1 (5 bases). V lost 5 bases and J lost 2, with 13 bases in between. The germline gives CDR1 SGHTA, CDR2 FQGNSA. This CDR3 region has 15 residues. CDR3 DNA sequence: TGTGCCAGCAGCCATGACAGCAGCGGCAATCAGCCCCAGCATTTT. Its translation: CASSHDSSGNQPQHF.

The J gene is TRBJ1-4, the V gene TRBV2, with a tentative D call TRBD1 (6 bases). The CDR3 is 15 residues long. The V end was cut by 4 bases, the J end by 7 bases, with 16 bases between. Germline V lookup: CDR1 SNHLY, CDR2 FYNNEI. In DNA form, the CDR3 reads TGTGCCAGCAGTGGGGGGGCAGGGAGGAGTGAAAAACTGTTTTTT. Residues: CASSGGAGRSEKLFF.

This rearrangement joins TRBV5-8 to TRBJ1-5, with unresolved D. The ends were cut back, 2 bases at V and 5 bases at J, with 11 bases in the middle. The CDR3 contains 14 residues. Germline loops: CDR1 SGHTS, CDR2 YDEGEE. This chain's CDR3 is CASSLEGGYQPQHF. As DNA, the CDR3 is TGTGCCAGCAGCTTAGAGGGAGGTTATCAGCCCCAGCATTTT.

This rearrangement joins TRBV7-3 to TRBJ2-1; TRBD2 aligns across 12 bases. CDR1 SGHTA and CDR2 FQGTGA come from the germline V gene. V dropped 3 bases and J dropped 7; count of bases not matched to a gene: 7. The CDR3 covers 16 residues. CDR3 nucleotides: TGTGCCAGCAGCTTGACGACTAGCGGGAGCCGAAATGAGCAGTTCTTC. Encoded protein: CASSLTTSGSRNEQFF.

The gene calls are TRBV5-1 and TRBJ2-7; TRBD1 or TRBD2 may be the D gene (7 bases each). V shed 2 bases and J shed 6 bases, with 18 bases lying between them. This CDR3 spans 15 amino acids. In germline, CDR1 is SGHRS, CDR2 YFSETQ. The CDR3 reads CASSLNSARGGEQYF. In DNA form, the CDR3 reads TGCGCCAGCAGCTTAAACTCGGCCAGGGGGGGCGAGCAGTACTTC. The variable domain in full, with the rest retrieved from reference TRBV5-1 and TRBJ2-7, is KAGVTQTPRYLIKTRGQQVTLSCSPISGHRSVSWYQQTPGQGLQFLFEYFSETQRNKGNFPGRFSGRQFSNSRSEMNVSTLELGDSALYLCASSLNSARGGEQYFGPGTRLTVT.

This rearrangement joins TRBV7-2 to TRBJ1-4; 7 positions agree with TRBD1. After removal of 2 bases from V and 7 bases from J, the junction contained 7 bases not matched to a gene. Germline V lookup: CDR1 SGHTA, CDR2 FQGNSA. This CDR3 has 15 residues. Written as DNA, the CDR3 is TGTGCCAGCAGCTTAAACAGGGGACCGCGTGAAAAACTGTTTTTT. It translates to CASSLNRGPREKLFF.

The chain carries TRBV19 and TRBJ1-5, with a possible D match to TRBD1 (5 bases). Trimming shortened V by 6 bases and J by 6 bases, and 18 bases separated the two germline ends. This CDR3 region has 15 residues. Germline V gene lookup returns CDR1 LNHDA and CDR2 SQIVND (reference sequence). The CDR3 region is CASSRGGGTRQPQHF. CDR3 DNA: TGTGCCAGTAGCCGCGGTGGAGGGACTCGTCAGCCCCAGCATTTT.

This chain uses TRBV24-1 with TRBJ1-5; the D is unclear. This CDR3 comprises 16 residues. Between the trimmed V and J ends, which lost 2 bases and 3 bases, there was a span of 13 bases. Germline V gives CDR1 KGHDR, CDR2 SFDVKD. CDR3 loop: CATSDSARADNQPQHF. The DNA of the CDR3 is TGTGCCACCAGTGATTCCGCGAGGGCCGACAATCAGCCCCAGCATTTT.

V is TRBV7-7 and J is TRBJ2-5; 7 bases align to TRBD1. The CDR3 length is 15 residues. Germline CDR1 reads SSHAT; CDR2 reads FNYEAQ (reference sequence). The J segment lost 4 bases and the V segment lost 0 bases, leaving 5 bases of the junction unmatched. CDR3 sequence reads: CASSLADRVTETQYF. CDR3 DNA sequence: TGTGCCAGCAGCTTAGCCGACAGGGTGACAGAGACCCAGTACTTC.

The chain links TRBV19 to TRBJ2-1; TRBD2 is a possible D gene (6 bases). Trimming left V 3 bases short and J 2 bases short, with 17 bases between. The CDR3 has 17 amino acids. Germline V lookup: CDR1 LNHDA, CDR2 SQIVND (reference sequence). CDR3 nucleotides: TGTGCCAGTAGTATGGCCGGCGGCGCGGGGACCTACAATGAGCAGTTCTTC. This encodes CASSMAGGAGTYNEQFF.

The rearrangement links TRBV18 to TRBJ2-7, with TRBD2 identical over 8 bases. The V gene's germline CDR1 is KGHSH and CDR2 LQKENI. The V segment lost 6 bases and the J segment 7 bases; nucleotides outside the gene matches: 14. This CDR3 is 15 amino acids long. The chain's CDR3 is CASSRDGRAQREQYF. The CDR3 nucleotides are TGTGCCAGCTCCCGCGACGGGAGGGCCCAGCGGGAGCAGTACTTC.